One TCR beta chain is described in this entry. Its specificity is unknown. Only in-frame clones appear in the TCRdb table, and some are missing; sequencing was by immunoSEQ multiplex PCR. This table holds around 68,000 clones, about 91% found once. These data belong to a study of OX40 agonist ivuxolimab in advanced cancers. On the study more broadly: Patients undergoing dose escalation presented with hepatocellular carcinoma, melanoma, renal cell or head and neck cancer. Patients with prior anti-PD-1, anti-PD-L1 or anti-CTLA-4 therapy were eligible; roughly 40% had some.

Study-level points and caveats: Expanded clones were, on average, more numerous among CD8+ T cells than CD4+. By week 6 at 0.1 to 3.0 mg/kg, blood CD4+ and CD8+ T cells had expanded clonally.

The sample here was CD4+ or CD8+ T cells sorted from blood, taken in a trial of the OX40 agonist ivuxolimab. This clonotype was sampled from an adult with an advanced solid tumor such as melanoma, head and neck, liver or kidney cancer.

The CDR3 sequence: CASRLLGSDYEQYF. The CDR3 region has the DNA TGTGCCAGCAGATTGCTAGGGTCGGACTACGAGCAGTACTTC. The chain links TRBV27 to TRBJ2-7; D is ambiguous. Germline V lookup: CDR1 MNHEY, CDR2 SMNVEV (reference sequence). V lost 6 bases and J lost 3, with 15 bases in between. The CDR3 is 14 residues long.